The 15 T cell receptor beta chains below were found in one sample sequenced in a study of identical twins. TCRdb re-analysed the 5' RACE reads in MiXCR, keeping a single row per CDR3 protein. The sample shows hundreds of thousands of distinct CDR3 sequences, around a sixth of them seen only once. The data also belong to a second study, concerning T cells expressing NK-cell markers.

The sequenced sample was PBMCs. These receptors were collected from a woman aged 18-29 years in good health.

J is TRBJ2-1 and V is TRBV10-3; TRBD2 aligns across 13 bases. The CDR3 sequence is 15 residues long. Germline V gene data show CDR1 as ENHRY and CDR2 as SYGVKD. With 6 bases clipped from V and 7 bases from J, the junction kept 6 bases outside the gene matches. The CDR3 region is CAIRRTSGSVNEQFF. The CDR3 region has the DNA TGTGCCATCAGGAGGACTAGCGGGAGCGTAAATGAGCAGTTCTTC.

The chain has TRBV7-2 and TRBJ2-3; D is ambiguous. This CDR3 is 13 amino acids long. The germline V gene encodes CDR1 SGHTA and CDR2 FQGNSA. Trimming pared 0 bases from V and 6 bases from J, leaving 7 bases between. The CDR3 DNA follows: TGTGCCAGCAGCTTAGCGCCGGACGATACGCAGTATTTT. Encoded protein: CASSLAPDDTQYF.

This clonotype has just a few counts. The chain joins TRBV29-1 to TRBJ1-2; weak D call: TRBD1 (5 bases). The germline gives CDR1 SQVTM, CDR2 ANQGSEA. The CDR3 has 13 amino acids. Trimming cost V 3 bases and J 7 bases, with 15 bases left between them. The CDR3 protein is CSVDYGTDAGYTF. In DNA form, the CDR3 reads TGCAGCGTTGACTACGGGACCGACGCTGGCTACACCTTC. Full variable domain (rest looked up from reference TRBV29-1 and TRBJ1-2): SAVISQKPSRDICQRGTSLTIQCQVDSQVTMMFWYRQQPGQSLTLIATANQGSEATYESGFVIDKFPISRPNLTFSTLTVSNMSPEDSSIYLCSVDYGTDAGYTFGSGTRLTVV.

This clonotype was counted between two and nine times. The chain carries TRBV7-2 and TRBJ2-1; TRBD2 agrees at 8 bases. Per the germline V gene, CDR1 is SGHTA and CDR2 is FQGNSA. The CDR3 totals 16 residues. The junction had 7 bases not matched to a gene; V was cut back by 3 bases and J by 3 bases. CDR3 sequence reads: CASSFRRLANYNEQFF. Written as DNA, the CDR3 is TGTGCCAGCAGCTTTCGGAGACTAGCGAACTACAATGAGCAGTTCTTC.

The chain carries TRBV6-1 and TRBJ2-7; 7 positions agree with TRBD1. V shed 7 bases, J shed 3 bases, and the junction held 3 bases outside the gene matches. Germline loops: CDR1 MNHNS, CDR2 SASEGT. CDR3 length: 12 residues. The CDR3, as DNA: TGTGCCAGCACGGGGACAGTCTACGAGCAGTACTTC. Amino acid sequence: CASTGTVYEQYF.

This sequence joins TRBV5-1 and TRBJ2-5, with TRBD1 matching over 10 bases. Per germline, CDR1 SGHRS and CDR2 YFSETQ. This CDR3 is 15 amino acids long. Germline trimming cut 3 bases from V and 4 bases from J; bases unmatched to any gene: 6. The CDR3 loop is CASSSGTGEGETQYF. The CDR3 region has the DNA TGCGCCAGCAGCTCGGGGACAGGGGAAGGAGAGACCCAGTACTTC.

This clonotype was observed a few times. The gene calls are TRBV20-1 and TRBJ2-1; no firm D call. The CDR3 has 12 amino acids. V lost 3 bases and J 10 bases, leaving 13 bases between the germline ends. Per the germline V gene, CDR1 is DFQATT and CDR2 is SNEGSKA (reference sequence). The CDR3 nucleotides read TGCAGTGCTAGGTTAATGGGGAACGAGCAGTTCTTC. Its protein product is CSARLMGNEQFF.

This clonotype appeared a few times. The gene calls are TRBV6-2 or TRBV6-3 and TRBJ2-7; no definite D call. Trimming took off 6 bases at V and 6 bases at J, with 18 bases between the two ends. Germline CDR1 reads MNHEY; CDR2 reads SVGEGT. The CDR3 is 14 residues long. The CDR3 here is CASRGRRQFSEQYF. The DNA of the CDR3 is TGTGCCAGCAGGGGAAGGCGGCAGTTCAGCGAGCAGTACTTC.

Ten or more counts support this clonotype. The chain links TRBV12-3 or TRBV12-4 to TRBJ1-2; D gene ambiguous. The CDR3 is made up of 13 amino acids. V shed 3 bases and J shed 2 bases, with 7 bases lying between them. The CDR3 sequence is CASSFNRNYGYTF. CDR3 nucleotides: TGTGCCAGCAGTTTTAACCGAAACTATGGCTACACCTTC.

The chain links TRBV20-1 to TRBJ1-4; a weak D match, TRBD1 (6 bases). Trimming took off 3 bases at V and 7 bases at J, with 9 bases between the two ends. The length of the CDR3 is 12 residues. Germline CDR1 is DFQATT and CDR2 is SNEGSKA (reference sequence). The CDR3 DNA follows: TGCAGTGCTAGTGGGGGGCGTGAAAAACTGTTTTTT. Protein sequence: CSASGGREKLFF.

The chain is built from TRBV5-1 and TRBJ2-5; D remains unclear. V was trimmed by 4 bases and J by 1 base, leaving 14 bases between them. CDR3 length: 15 residues. Germline-derived CDR1 and CDR2 are SGHRS and YFSETQ. CDR3 region: CASSPGQSGQETQYF. Here the CDR3 DNA reads TGCGCCAGCAGCCCCGGGCAGTCGGGCCAAGAGACCCAGTACTTC. The whole variable domain, remainder taken from reference TRBV5-1 and TRBJ2-5, is KAGVTQTPRYLIKTRGQQVTLSCSPISGHRSVSWYQQTPGQGLQFLFEYFSETQRNKGNFPGRFSGRQFSNSRSEMNVSTLELGDSALYLCASSPGQSGQETQYFGPGTRLLVL.

This clonotype was counted between two and nine times. The chain recombines TRBV6-5 with TRBJ1-1; D is unclear. The CDR3 is 14 amino acids. Trimming took 2 bases from V and 4 from J, leaving 11 bases between them. Germline V gene lookup returns CDR1 MNHEY and CDR2 SVGAGI. For the CDR3, the DNA is TGTGCCAGCAGTTACGTCCGGGAGGGCACTGAAGCTTTCTTT. Translating it yields CASSYVREGTEAFF.

This clonotype was seen more than once but under ten times. The chain uses TRBV6-5 and TRBJ2-5; perhaps D is TRBD1 or TRBD2 (5 bases each). Trimming pared 6 bases from V and 4 bases from J, leaving 15 bases between. CDR1 and CDR2 (germline): MNHEY, SVGAGI. This CDR3 region has 14 residues. The CDR3 protein is CASSYLGVGETQYF. The CDR3 DNA reads as TGTGCCAGCAGCTACCTGGGGGTAGGAGAGACCCAGTACTTC.

The genes are TRBV20-1 and TRBJ2-7, with TRBD1 matching 8 bases. Germline lookup yields CDR1 DFQATT and CDR2 SNEGSKA (reference sequence). Germline trimming cut 3 bases from V and 4 bases from J; bases unmatched to any gene: 5. The CDR3 has 13 amino acids. Written as DNA, the CDR3 is TGCAGTGCTAGCGTGACAGGGGCTTACGAGCAGTACTTC. Translation gives CSASVTGAYEQYF.

V is TRBV10-3 and J is TRBJ1-2, with unresolved D. Germline CDR1 and CDR2: ENHRY and SYGVKD. The germline V and J ends were trimmed by 8 bases and 4 bases, with 11 bases remaining between them. The CDR3 is made up of 12 amino acids. The CDR3: CAILDPGYGYTF. In nucleotides, the CDR3 is TGTGCCATCTTGGATCCCGGCTATGGCTACACCTTC.